The rows below give T cell receptor beta chains drawn from one sample of a study of blood T cell repertoires in COVID-19. The method was immunoSEQ multiplex PCR; TCRdb's version includes in-frame clones alone and lacks a portion of them. The table has approximately 13,000 clones, roughly four fifths seen once. Specimen: peripheral blood. The receptors stem from a boy younger than 10 with active or convalescent COVID-19. Both conserved end residues are part of each CDR3. The D gene is left open where the match is weak. Expanded clones get a size class; other rows say once, few or many, or leave the size out.

NA	TRBV3-1/TRBV3-2	TRBJ1-2	TRBD1	CASSRTDRDGYTF	TGTGCCAGCAGCCGGACCGACAGGGATGGCTACACCTTC
NA	TRBV28	TRBJ1-6	NA	CASSFAGYNSPLHF	TGTGCCAGCAGTTTCGCAGGGTATAATTCACCCCTCCACTTT
NA	TRBV7-9	TRBJ1-1	TRBD1	CASSLMGQLNTEAFF	TGTGCCAGCAGCTTAATGGGACAGTTGAACACTGAAGCTTTCTTT
few	TRBV12-3/TRBV12-4	TRBJ1-2	NA	CASSFRPGGGYTF	TGTGCCAGCAGTTTTAGGCCGGGGGGTGGCTACACCTTC
NA	TRBV6-6	TRBJ1-2	NA	CASAILNYGYTF	TGTGCCAGCGCGATTCTTAACTATGGCTACACCTTC
NA	TRBV6-6	TRBJ1-5	NA	CASSYEGWGNQPQHF	TGTGCCAGCAGTTACGAGGGCTGGGGCAATCAGCCCCAGCATTTT
NA	TRBV30	TRBJ2-7	TRBD1	CAWRLTGGPYEQYF	TGTGCCTGGAGGTTGACAGGGGGTCCCTACGAGCAGTACTTC
NA	TRBV27	TRBJ2-5	TRBD2	CASSPRWSGSNHETQYF	TGTGCCAGCAGTCCCCGATGGAGCGGGAGTAATCACGAGACCCAGTACTTC
once	TRBV10-3	TRBJ2-1	NA	CAITAGQNEQFF	TGTGCCATCACGGCGGGGCAAAATGAGCAGTTCTTC
NA	TRBV6-5	TRBJ1-1	NA	CASSYSKAGGNTEAFF	TGTGCCAGCAGTTACTCGAAAGCGGGGGGGAACACTGAAGCTTTCTTT
NA	TRBV4-1	TRBJ2-5	TRBD1	CASSRWGTGGETQYF	TGCGCCAGCAGCCGGTGGGGGACAGGGGGCGAGACCCAGTACTTC
NA	TRBV5-1	TRBJ1-4	TRBD1	CASSLAGTGAEKLFF	TGCGCCAGCAGCTTGGCCGGGACAGGGGCGGAAAAACTGTTTTTT
NA	TRBV30	TRBJ2-7	NA	CAWSVRERQYF	TGTGCCTGGAGTGTACGGGAACGTCAGTACTTC
NA	TRBV18	TRBJ2-3	TRBD2	CASSLNLGLAGGHTDTQYF	TGTGCCAGCTCACTCAACCTTGGACTAGCGGGAGGGCACACAGATACGCAGTATTTT
NA	TRBV1	TRBJ2-2	NA	CTSSQDPSYPLARWTGELFF	TGCACCAGCAGCCAAGATCCATCTTACCCCCTAGCGAGGTGGACCGGGGAGCTGTTTTTT
NA	TRBV5-5	TRBJ1-5	NA	CASSLFDQPQHF	TGTGCCAGCAGCTTGTTCGATCAGCCCCAGCATTTT